Presented here are 3 T cell receptor beta chains from one specimen sequenced in a study of blood T cell repertoires in COVID-19. Only in-frame clones appear in the TCRdb table, and some are missing; sequencing was by immunoSEQ multiplex PCR. The repertoire holds 200,000 to 250,000 clones, with roughly nine tenths as singletons. Sequencing was performed on PBMCs or T cells enriched from blood (not recorded which). These receptors came from a woman aged 50 to 60 in a cohort exposed to, infected with or recovered from COVID-19 (not recorded which).

The chain links TRBV14 to TRBJ1-1; tentatively, D is TRBD1 (5 bases). CDR1 SGHDN and CDR2 FVKESK come from the germline V gene. V was clipped by 2 bases and J by 5 bases, with 15 bases between them. This CDR3 spans 15 amino acids. DNA of the CDR3: TGTGCCAGCAGCCAACTGGGCGGGGGGTGGACTGAAGCTTTCTTT. Encoded protein: CASSQLGGGWTEAFF.

The chain employs TRBV5-1 and TRBJ2-7; 8 bases fit TRBD2. From germline, CDR1 is SGHRS and CDR2 YFSETQ. V lost 4 bases and J lost 3; bases outside the gene matches: 6. The length of the CDR3 is 14 residues. Here the CDR3 reads CASSGSSGGYEQYF. DNA of the CDR3: TGCGCCAGCAGCGGATCGAGCGGGGGCTACGAGCAGTACTTC.

V usage is TRBV2 and J usage is TRBJ1-4; 8 positions agree with TRBD1. The CDR3 covers 13 residues. In germline, CDR1 is SNHLY, CDR2 FYNNEI. With V trimmed by 8 bases and J by 5 bases, 4 bases remained unmatched. Here the CDR3 DNA reads TGTGCCAGCCACCGGGACAGGAATGAAAAACTGTTTTTT. Its protein is CASHRDRNEKLFF.